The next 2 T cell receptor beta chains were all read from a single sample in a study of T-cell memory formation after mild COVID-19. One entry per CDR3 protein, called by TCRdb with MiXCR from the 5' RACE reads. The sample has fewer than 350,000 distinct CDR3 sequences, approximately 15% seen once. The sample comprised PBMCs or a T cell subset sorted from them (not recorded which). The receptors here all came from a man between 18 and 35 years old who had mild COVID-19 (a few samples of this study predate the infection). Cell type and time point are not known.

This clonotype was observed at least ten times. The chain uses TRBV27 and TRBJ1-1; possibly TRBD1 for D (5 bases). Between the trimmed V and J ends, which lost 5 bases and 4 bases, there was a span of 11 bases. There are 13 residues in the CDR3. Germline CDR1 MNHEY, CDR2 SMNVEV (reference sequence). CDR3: CASSTGPATEAFF. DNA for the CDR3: TGTGCCAGCAGTACAGGACCTGCCACTGAAGCTTTCTTT.

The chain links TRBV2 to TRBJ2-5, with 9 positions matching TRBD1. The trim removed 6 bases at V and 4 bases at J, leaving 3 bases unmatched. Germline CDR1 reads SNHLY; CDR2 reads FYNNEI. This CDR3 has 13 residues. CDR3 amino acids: CASRPTGGETQYF. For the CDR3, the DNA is TGTGCCAGCAGGCCGACAGGGGGAGAGACCCAGTACTTC. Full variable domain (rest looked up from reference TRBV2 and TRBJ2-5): EPEVTQTPSHQVTQMGQEVILRCVPISNHLYFYWYRQILGQKVEFLVSFYNNEISEKSEIFDDQFSVERPDGSNFTLKIRSTKLEDSAMYFCASRPTGGETQYFGPGTRLLVL.